This is a list of T cell receptor beta chains from one sample in a study of early T cells in non-severe SARS-CoV-2 infection. TCRdb fed the 5' RACE reads into MiXCR, producing one record per CDR3 protein. The sample records about 83,000 distinct CDR3 sequences, more than 9% being singletons. Sequencing was done on a sample of whole blood. The receptor set was obtained from an adult who was a healthcare worker with PCR-confirmed SARS-CoV-2 infection or an uninfected control (not recorded which). CDR3s include the opening cysteine and the closing phenylalanine or tryptophan. The order of the fields is V gene, D gene, clone size, J gene, CDR3 protein, CDR3 DNA. D genes are given only for firm matches. A row's size may be missing; if present it is once, few, many or a size class.

v_gene: TRBV3-1
d_gene: .
abundance: .
j_gene: TRBJ2-5
CDR3aa: CASSQEIAAQETQYF
CDR3nt: TGTGCCAGCAGCCAAGAAATAGCTGCACAAGAGACCCAGTACTTC

v_gene: TRBV30
d_gene: .
abundance: .
j_gene: TRBJ2-1
CDR3aa: CAWKGFDEQFF
CDR3nt: TGTGCCTGGAAGGGGTTTGATGAGCAGTTCTTC

v_gene: TRBV9
d_gene: TRBD1
abundance: few
j_gene: TRBJ1-4
CDR3aa: CASSPSGGGEKLFF
CDR3nt: TGTGCCAGCAGCCCTTCAGGGGGCGGTGAAAAACTGTTTTTT

v_gene: TRBV11-2
d_gene: TRBD1
abundance: .
j_gene: TRBJ1-2
CDR3aa: CASSLPGQGYGYTF
CDR3nt: TGTGCCAGCAGCCTCCCTGGACAGGGCTATGGCTACACCTTC

v_gene: TRBV19
d_gene: .
abundance: few
j_gene: TRBJ2-7
CDR3aa: CASSIRQAPTYEQYF
CDR3nt: TGTGCCAGTAGTATCCGCCAGGCCCCCACCTACGAGCAGTACTTC

v_gene: TRBV20-1
d_gene: TRBD1
abundance: .
j_gene: TRBJ2-7
CDR3aa: CSAPDRGLYEQYF
CDR3nt: TGCAGTGCCCCGGACAGGGGGCTATACGAGCAGTACTTC

v_gene: TRBV29-1
d_gene: TRBD1
abundance: .
j_gene: TRBJ2-5
CDR3aa: CSVQGVVETQYF
CDR3nt: TGCAGCGTACAGGGGGTGGTGGAGACCCAGTACTTC

v_gene: TRBV6-5
d_gene: .
abundance: many
j_gene: TRBJ2-2
CDR3aa: CASSSDLYTGELFF
CDR3nt: TGTGCCAGCAGTTCGGACCTATACACCGGGGAGCTGTTTTTT

v_gene: TRBV6-2/TRBV6-3
d_gene: .
abundance: .
j_gene: TRBJ2-7
CDR3aa: CASSYRDAKAYEQYF
CDR3nt: TGTGCCAGCAGTTACCGGGACGCTAAGGCCTACGAGCAGTACTTC

v_gene: TRBV7-3
d_gene: .
abundance: .
j_gene: TRBJ2-5
CDR3aa: CASSPEPAGTQYF
CDR3nt: TGTGCCAGCAGTCCAGAACCCGCCGGGACCCAGTACTTC

v_gene: TRBV11-3
d_gene: TRBD2
abundance: .
j_gene: TRBJ2-3
CDR3aa: CASSVGTSGSTDTQYF
CDR3nt: TGTGCCAGCAGCGTCGGGACTAGCGGGAGCACAGATACGCAGTATTTT

v_gene: TRBV6-5
d_gene: .
abundance: few
j_gene: TRBJ1-1
CDR3aa: CASNTTVNTEAFF
CDR3nt: TGTGCCAGCAATACGACAGTGAACACTGAAGCTTTCTTT

v_gene: TRBV2
d_gene: .
abundance: few
j_gene: TRBJ2-3
CDR3aa: CAARSTDTQYF
CDR3nt: TGTGCCGCTCGGAGTACAGATACGCAGTATTTT

v_gene: TRBV6-1
d_gene: TRBD1
abundance: few
j_gene: TRBJ2-7
CDR3aa: CASIERGLHEQYF
CDR3nt: TGTGCCAGCATTGAAAGGGGGCTTCACGAGCAGTACTTC

v_gene: TRBV9
d_gene: .
abundance: .
j_gene: TRBJ2-1
CDR3aa: CASSVEPYVEQFF
CDR3nt: TGTGCCAGCAGCGTAGAACCCTATGTTGAGCAGTTCTTC

v_gene: TRBV6-1
d_gene: .
abundance: many
j_gene: TRBJ2-3
CDR3aa: CASSKDTQYF
CDR3nt: TGTGCCAGCAGCAAAGATACGCAGTATTTT

v_gene: TRBV5-1
d_gene: .
abundance: few
j_gene: TRBJ1-6
CDR3aa: CASSAGPGFNSPLHF
CDR3nt: TGCGCCAGCAGCGCGGGACCGGGCTTTAATTCACCCCTCCACTTT

v_gene: TRBV7-7
d_gene: TRBD2
abundance: .
j_gene: TRBJ2-6
CDR3aa: CASSPFLAGGSGANVLTF
CDR3nt: TGTGCTAGCAGCCCCTTCCTAGCGGGGGGCTCCGGGGCCAACGTCCTGACTTTC

v_gene: TRBV3-1
d_gene: .
abundance: .
j_gene: TRBJ2-7
CDR3aa: CASSQEDEQYF
CDR3nt: TGTGCCAGCAGCCAAGAGGATGAGCAGTACTTC

v_gene: TRBV7-9
d_gene: .
abundance: few
j_gene: TRBJ2-7
CDR3aa: CASFGTQSYEQYF
CDR3nt: TGTGCCAGCTTTGGCACCCAATCCTACGAGCAGTACTTC

v_gene: TRBV6-2/TRBV6-3
d_gene: .
abundance: many
j_gene: TRBJ2-5
CDR3aa: CASSSRPSGKETQYF
CDR3nt: TGTGCCAGCAGTTCACGTCCCAGCGGCAAAGAGACCCAGTACTTC

v_gene: TRBV12-3/TRBV12-4
d_gene: TRBD2
abundance: many
j_gene: TRBJ2-1
CDR3aa: CASSQREGQGEQFF
CDR3nt: TGTGCCAGCAGCCAGCGGGAGGGCCAGGGTGAGCAGTTCTTC

v_gene: TRBV2
d_gene: TRBD1
abundance: .
j_gene: TRBJ2-1
CDR3aa: CASSVGTGGMWNEQFF
CDR3nt: TGTGCCAGCAGCGTTGGGACAGGGGGTATGTGGAATGAGCAGTTCTTC

v_gene: TRBV6-6
d_gene: .
abundance: many
j_gene: TRBJ1-2
CDR3aa: CASSPQGWGYTF
CDR3nt: TGTGCCAGCAGCCCACAGGGTTGGGGCTACACCTTC

v_gene: TRBV5-6
d_gene: TRBD2
abundance: many
j_gene: TRBJ2-7
CDR3aa: CASTQTSGSSYEQYF
CDR3nt: TGTGCCAGCACCCAAACTAGCGGGAGTTCCTACGAGCAGTACTTC

v_gene: TRBV20-1
d_gene: .
abundance: .
j_gene: TRBJ2-1
CDR3aa: CSPASRTNYNEQFF
CDR3nt: TGCAGTCCAGCTTCGAGGACTAACTACAATGAGCAGTTCTTC

v_gene: TRBV2
d_gene: .
abundance: many
j_gene: TRBJ2-2
CDR3aa: CASGAKVGNTGELFF
CDR3nt: TGTGCCAGCGGGGCCAAGGTCGGGAACACCGGGGAGCTGTTTTTT

v_gene: TRBV19
d_gene: .
abundance: few
j_gene: TRBJ2-7
CDR3aa: CASSVVGGGYEQYF
CDR3nt: TGTGCCAGTAGTGTCGTGGGAGGGGGCTACGAGCAGTACTTC

v_gene: TRBV7-9
d_gene: TRBD1
abundance: .
j_gene: TRBJ2-1
CDR3aa: CASSVHRQGAYNEQFF
CDR3nt: TGTGCCAGCAGCGTTCACCGACAGGGGGCCTACAATGAGCAGTTCTTC

v_gene: TRBV18
d_gene: .
abundance: .
j_gene: TRBJ2-7
CDR3aa: CASSPPGTGDYEQYF
CDR3nt: TGTGCCAGCTCACCACCGGGGACGGGCGACTACGAGCAGTACTTC

v_gene: TRBV12-3/TRBV12-4
d_gene: .
abundance: few
j_gene: TRBJ2-1
CDR3aa: CASSLYRDYNEQFF
CDR3nt: TGTGCCAGCAGTTTATATAGAGACTACAATGAGCAGTTCTTC

v_gene: TRBV13
d_gene: TRBD1
abundance: many
j_gene: TRBJ2-7
CDR3aa: CASSLGTGAYEQYF
CDR3nt: TGTGCCAGCAGCTTAGGGACAGGGGCCTACGAGCAGTACTTC

v_gene: TRBV20-1
d_gene: .
abundance: few
j_gene: TRBJ2-1
CDR3aa: CSARDGVSYNEQFF
CDR3nt: TGCAGTGCTAGAGATGGAGTCTCCTACAATGAGCAGTTCTTC

v_gene: TRBV29-1
d_gene: .
abundance: .
j_gene: TRBJ2-5
CDR3aa: CSVWGPQETQYF
CDR3nt: TGCAGCGTTTGGGGACCACAAGAGACCCAGTACTTC

v_gene: TRBV7-9
d_gene: TRBD2
abundance: .
j_gene: TRBJ2-2
CDR3aa: CASSLEGGRHTEELFF
CDR3nt: TGTGCCAGCAGCTTAGAAGGCGGGAGGCACACCGAGGAGCTGTTTTTT

v_gene: TRBV11-2
d_gene: TRBD2
abundance: few
j_gene: TRBJ2-1
CDR3aa: CASSSTSGRAGEQFF
CDR3nt: TGTGCCAGCAGCAGTACTAGCGGGAGGGCCGGTGAGCAGTTCTTC

v_gene: TRBV29-1
d_gene: TRBD1
abundance: .
j_gene: TRBJ1-2
CDR3aa: CSVEDAGQGIIYGYTF
CDR3nt: TGCAGCGTTGAGGACGCGGGACAGGGGATTATCTATGGCTACACCTTC

v_gene: TRBV7-2
d_gene: .
abundance: many
j_gene: TRBJ1-2
CDR3aa: CASSLEAAGGRHGYTF
CDR3nt: TGTGCCAGCAGCTTAGAAGCGGCGGGGGGCCGTCATGGCTACACCTTC

v_gene: TRBV5-5
d_gene: .
abundance: few
j_gene: TRBJ2-2
CDR3aa: CASSLISGGELFF
CDR3nt: TGTGCCAGCAGCTTGATTAGCGGCGGGGAGCTGTTTTTT

v_gene: TRBV29-1
d_gene: .
abundance: few
j_gene: TRBJ2-7
CDR3aa: CSVTDPGAYEQYF
CDR3nt: TGCAGCGTAACGGACCCGGGGGCCTACGAGCAGTACTTC

v_gene: TRBV11-2
d_gene: .
abundance: many
j_gene: TRBJ2-3
CDR3aa: CASSSFTDTQYF
CDR3nt: TGTGCCAGCAGTTCTTTCACAGATACGCAGTATTTT

v_gene: TRBV12-3/TRBV12-4
d_gene: .
abundance: few
j_gene: TRBJ1-2
CDR3aa: CASSLGVAYGYTF
CDR3nt: TGTGCCAGCAGTTTGGGGGTGGCCTATGGCTACACCTTC

v_gene: TRBV4-1
d_gene: .
abundance: medium-sized
j_gene: TRBJ1-5
CDR3aa: CASSEAQGSSNQPQHF
CDR3nt: TGCGCCAGCAGTGAAGCCCAGGGCTCTAGCAATCAGCCCCAGCATTTT

v_gene: TRBV11-2
d_gene: .
abundance: few
j_gene: TRBJ2-5
CDR3aa: CASSLGGTAGQETQYF
CDR3nt: TGTGCCAGCAGCTTAGGAGGCACAGCGGGCCAAGAGACCCAGTACTTC

v_gene: TRBV3-1
d_gene: .
abundance: once
j_gene: TRBJ1-2
CDR3aa: CASSGGDSRGYTF
CDR3nt: TGTGCCAGCAGCGGGGGGGACTCGAGAGGCTACACCTTC

v_gene: TRBV20-1
d_gene: .
abundance: .
j_gene: TRBJ1-1
CDR3aa: CSARLDWGGTNTEAFF
CDR3nt: TGCAGTGCTAGACTCGATTGGGGGGGTACGAACACTGAAGCTTTCTTT

v_gene: TRBV15
d_gene: .
abundance: .
j_gene: TRBJ1-1
CDR3aa: CATSRRPGNTEAFF
CDR3nt: TGTGCCACCAGCAGACGGCCAGGGAACACTGAAGCTTTCTTT

v_gene: TRBV7-2
d_gene: .
abundance: few
j_gene: TRBJ2-5
CDR3aa: CASSLWTEETQYF
CDR3nt: TGTGCCAGCAGCTTGTGGACCGAGGAGACCCAGTACTTC

v_gene: TRBV19
d_gene: .
abundance: .
j_gene: TRBJ2-5
CDR3aa: CASSIGNLRETQYF
CDR3nt: TGTGCCAGTAGTATAGGAAACCTCCGAGAGACCCAGTACTTC

v_gene: TRBV27
d_gene: .
abundance: many
j_gene: TRBJ2-7
CDR3aa: CASSPDRTLDEQYF
CDR3nt: TGTGCCAGCAGCCCCGACAGGACCTTGGACGAGCAGTACTTC

v_gene: TRBV11-2
d_gene: TRBD1
abundance: few
j_gene: TRBJ2-7
CDR3aa: CASSSRRTGRGSYEQYF
CDR3nt: TGTGCCAGCAGCTCCCGGAGGACAGGACGGGGTTCCTACGAGCAGTACTTC

v_gene: TRBV7-9
d_gene: TRBD1
abundance: few
j_gene: TRBJ2-1
CDR3aa: CASSDPGTGFSDEQFF
CDR3nt: TGTGCCAGCAGCGACCCCGGGACAGGGTTCTCGGATGAGCAGTTCTTC